This T cell receptor (beta chain) was captured by sequencing in a study of shared clonotypes between healthy human individuals. Trimming stripped 3 bases from V and 5 bases from J, with 10 bases between. Germline CDR1 LNHDA, CDR2 SQIVND (reference sequence). CDR3 length equals 13 residues. A deep-level run was used for the assay. TCRdb's table, derived via immunoSEQ multiplex PCR, lists solely in-frame clones and lacks some. The data contain millions of clones, roughly nine tenths of them singletons. Sequencing was done on a sample of naive CD4+ T cells sorted from blood. Sample subset: CD45RA+ positively selected. This chain links TRBV19 with TRBJ1-2; no firm D call. This clonotype originated in a man between 18 and 29 years old in good health. This CDR3 reads CASSMSGQYGYTF. As DNA, the CDR3 is TGTGCCAGTAGTATGAGCGGGCAGTATGGCTACACCTTC.